What follows are 5 T cell receptor beta chains derived from one specimen sequenced in a study of blood T cells in healthy people across ages. A second about 7 to 12 cycle PCR used barcoded and J-beta primers. One entry per CDR3 protein results from TCRdb running MiXCR on the 5' RACE reads. This repertoire shows 600,000 to 1,000,000 distinct CDR3 sequences, more than 45% found once; its top ten account for roughly 22%. Sequenced sample: blood. Receptor source: a man aged 30 to 45 in good health.

The gene calls are TRBV4-2 and TRBJ1-1; D remains ambiguous. The CDR3 spans 13 residues. Trimming took 7 bases from V and 10 from J, leaving 19 bases between them. Germline values: CDR1 LGHNA, CDR2 YNFKEQ. The chain's CDR3 is CASISTDGRVAFF. Written as DNA, the CDR3 is TGTGCCAGCATCTCCACCGATGGGAGGGTAGCTTTCTTT.

This clonotype was seen a few times. This chain links TRBV11-2 with TRBJ2-7; 8 bases are shared with TRBD1. The CDR3 is made up of 14 amino acids. The ends lost 5 bases at V and 2 bases at J; junction bases unmatched: 5. Germline V gene data show CDR1 as SGHAT and CDR2 as FQNNGV. The CDR3 loop reads CASSVPGQAYEQYF. For the CDR3, the DNA is TGTGCCAGCAGCGTACCGGGACAGGCCTACGAGCAGTACTTC. The full variable domain, rest sourced from reference TRBV11-2 and TRBJ2-7, is EAGVAQSPRYKIIEKRQSVAFWCNPISGHATLYWYQQILGQGPKLLIQFQNNGVVDDSQLPKDRFSAERLKGVDSTLKIQPAKLEDSAVYLCASSVPGQAYEQYFGPGTRLTVT.

The chain links TRBV3-1 to TRBJ2-1; 11 bases agree with TRBD2. This CDR3 is 15 amino acids long. Germline CDR1 is LGHDT and CDR2 is YNNKEL (reference sequence). Losses at the gene ends were 4 bases for V and 8 bases for J; bases not matched to a gene: 7. CDR3 residues: CASSPPGLAGHEQFF. The CDR3 DNA reads as TGTGCCAGCAGCCCCCCAGGACTAGCGGGCCATGAGCAGTTCTTC.

V is TRBV6-1 and J is TRBJ2-1; 8 nucleotides agree with TRBD1. V lost 6 bases and J lost 2; bases outside the gene matches: 9. Germline CDR1 and CDR2: MNHNS and SASEGT. The CDR3 contains 16 residues. In DNA, the CDR3 is TGTGCCAGCAGGGCAACCGGGACAGGACCCTACAATGAGCAGTTCTTC. This codes for CASRATGTGPYNEQFF.

Here the CDR3 reads CASSLIGTSGTDTQYF. DNA of the CDR3: TGTGCCAGCAGTTTAATCGGGACATCGGGCACAGATACGCAGTATTTT. This chain links TRBV6-6 with TRBJ2-3; D might be TRBD1 (6 bases). Trimming stripped 4 bases from V and 1 base from J, with 15 bases between. CDR3 length equals 16 residues. Per the germline V gene, CDR1 is MNHNY and CDR2 is SVGAGI (reference sequence).